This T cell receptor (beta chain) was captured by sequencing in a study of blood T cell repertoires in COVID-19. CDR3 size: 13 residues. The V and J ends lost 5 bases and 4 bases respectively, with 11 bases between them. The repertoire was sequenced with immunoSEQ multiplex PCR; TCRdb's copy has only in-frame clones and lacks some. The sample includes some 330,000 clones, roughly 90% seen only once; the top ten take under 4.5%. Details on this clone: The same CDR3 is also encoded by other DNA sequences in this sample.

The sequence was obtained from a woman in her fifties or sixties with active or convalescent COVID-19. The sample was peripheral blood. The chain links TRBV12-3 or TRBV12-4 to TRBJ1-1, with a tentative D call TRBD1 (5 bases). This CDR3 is CASSLGGGTEAFF. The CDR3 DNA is TGTGCCAGCAGTCTGGGGGGGGGCACTGAAGCTTTCTTT.